The 21 T cell receptor beta chains below all came from one sample that was sequenced in a study of HIV-infected patients and healthy controls. Alpha and beta constant-region primers primed reverse transcription of around 500 ng RNA. Alpha and beta chain libraries were made separately by chain-specific third strand synthesis with multiplexing indices. MiXCR, applied by TCRdb to the 5' RACE reads, yields one record per CDR3 protein. The table lists 8,100 or so distinct CDR3 sequences, approximately 6.8% of them singletons. Follow-up blood was drawn about 14 weeks, roughly three months, after antiretroviral therapy began. Whole blood was used without fractionation, so all unsorted peripheral T cells were included. Sequences were derived from blood, sampled during antiretroviral therapy. The receptors stem from an adult with HIV infection.

This clonotype was counted only a few times. Found in a library prepared for alpha chains, this beta chain is an off-target read, and its abundance has little meaning. V usage is TRBV13 and J usage is TRBJ1-1, with 9 bases that match TRBD1. CDR3 length equals 16 residues. The germline V gene encodes CDR1 PRHDT and CDR2 FYEKMQ (reference sequence). V was clipped by 5 bases and J by 0 bases; unmatched bases: 7. The CDR3: CASSLDRGLVNTEAFF. The CDR3 coding sequence is TGTGCCAGCAGCCTCGACAGGGGGTTGGTGAACACTGAAGCTTTCTTT.

Many counts were recorded for this clonotype. Being off target in a library aimed at alpha chains, this beta chain has a size of little meaning. The rearrangement links TRBV5-1 to TRBJ2-5; D perhaps matches TRBD1 (5 bases). In germline, CDR1 is SGHRS, CDR2 YFSETQ. The CDR3 length is 13 residues. V lost 0 bases and J 5 bases, leaving 8 bases between the germline ends. The CDR3 loop is CASSLEGRETQYF. CDR3 nucleotide sequence: TGCGCCAGCAGCTTGGAGGGGCGGGAGACCCAGTACTTC.

This clonotype was seen repeatedly, ten times or more. This beta chain slipped into a library made for alpha chains as a stray read, so its size is not meaningful. The chain has TRBV19 and TRBJ2-2; D possibly corresponds to TRBD1 (5 bases). This CDR3 region has 13 residues. Per the germline V gene, CDR1 is LNHDA and CDR2 is SQIVND (reference sequence). The V and J ends lost 8 bases and 5 bases respectively, with 12 bases between them. The CDR3 is CASSAGWTGELFF. CDR3 coding DNA: TGTGCCAGTTCGGCAGGGTGGACCGGGGAGCTGTTTTTT.

By share, this clonotype counts as medium-sized. Being off target in a library aimed at alpha chains, this beta chain has a size of little meaning. This chain connects TRBV7-2 to TRBJ2-1, with 8 bases that match TRBD2. The CDR3 has 14 residues. Germline V gives CDR1 SGHTA, CDR2 FQGNSA. V shed 6 bases, J shed 8 bases, and the junction held 9 bases outside the gene matches. CDR3 protein: CASRDMGLGYEQFF. The CDR3 nucleotides are TGTGCCAGCAGGGATATGGGACTAGGTTATGAGCAGTTCTTC. The whole variable domain, filled in from reference TRBV7-2 and TRBJ2-1, reads GAGVSQSPSNKVTEKGKDVELRCDPISGHTALYWYRQSLGQGLEFLIYFQGNSAPDKSGLPSDRFSAERTGGSVSTLTIQRTQQEDSAVYLCASRDMGLGYEQFFGPGTRLTVL.

In this sample, this clonotype is medium-sized. This beta chain lies outside the target of a library built for alpha chains; its clone size means little. The J gene is TRBJ2-1, the V gene TRBV3-1, with 11 bases that match TRBD2. This CDR3 is 15 amino acids long. V shed 4 bases and J 7 bases; nucleotides not matched to a gene: 6. The germline gives CDR1 LGHDT, CDR2 YNNKEL (reference sequence). In DNA, the CDR3 is TGTGCCAGCAGCCTATTAGCGGGGGGGAGGAATGAGCAGTTCTTC. Translated, it gives CASSLLAGGRNEQFF.

As regards this clonotype: The library was designed around alpha chains, so this beta chain is a stray read whose abundance carries little weight. The J gene is TRBJ2-3, the V gene TRBV28, with D tentatively TRBD1 (5 bases). CDR1 MDHEN and CDR2 SYDVKM come from the germline V gene. V was clipped by 1 base and J by 0 bases, with 11 bases between them. The CDR3 runs to 16 residues. The DNA for the CDR3 is TGTGCCAGCAGTTTATTCACAGGCTCTAGCACAGATACGCAGTATTTT. Translated: CASSLFTGSSTDTQYF.

This clonotype was picked up many times. The library was built for alpha chains, so this beta chain is an off-target read and its size means little. The rearrangement joins TRBV7-2 to TRBJ1-5, with unresolved D. CDR3 length: 14 residues. CDR1 and CDR2 from the germline V gene are SGHTA and FQGNSA. Trimming removed 5 bases at V and 6 bases at J, with 14 bases between. CDR3 sequence reads: CASSVTVSAQPQHF. The CDR3 DNA reads TGTGCCAGCAGCGTCACAGTGTCGGCTCAGCCCCAGCATTTT.

This clonotype is medium-sized (0.01 to 0.1%) by share. This beta chain came through as a stray read in a library set up for alpha chains, and its size says little. The rearrangement links TRBV2 to TRBJ2-7; 8 bases are shared with TRBD2. CDR3 length: 15 amino acids. CDR1 SNHLY and CDR2 FYNNEI come from the germline V gene. The ends lost 9 bases at V and 4 bases at J; junction bases unmatched: 14. The CDR3 is CASEVGAGVAYEQYF. The CDR3 DNA reads TGTGCCAGTGAGGTCGGAGCGGGAGTAGCATACGAGCAGTACTTC.

This clonotype was counted many times. This beta chain is an off-target read within a library intended for alpha chains, so its frequency means little. This chain connects TRBV7-2 to TRBJ2-1, with a weak D call TRBD2 (6 bases). CDR1 SGHTA and CDR2 FQGNSA come from the germline V gene. V was cut by 5 bases and J by 9 bases, with 20 bases left in between. The CDR3 covers 15 residues. The CDR3 region has the DNA TGTGCCAGCAGCGGGCGGGCTGGGTTGGGGGGTGAGCAGTTCTTC. As protein: CASSGRAGLGGEQFF.

This clonotype qualifies as medium-sized. This beta chain is off target for a library built for alpha chains, so its abundance means little. The rearrangement joins TRBV7-3 to TRBJ2-3, with 8 bases identical to TRBD1. The CDR3 runs to 15 residues. Germline assignment: CDR1 SGHTA and CDR2 FQGTGA. With 0 bases clipped from V and 1 base from J, the junction kept 0 bases outside the gene matches. The CDR3 is CASSLTDRGTDTQYF. The CDR3 DNA follows: TGTGCCAGCAGCTTAACGGACAGGGGCACAGATACGCAGTATTTT. Complete variable domain (other parts from reference TRBV7-3 and TRBJ2-3): GAGVSQTPSNKVTEKGKYVELRCDPISGHTALYWYRQSLGQGPEFLIYFQGTGAADDSGLPNDRFFAVRPEGSVSTLKIQRTERGDSAVYLCASSLTDRGTDTQYFGPGTRLTVL.

This clonotype was observed many times. With the library built for alpha chains, this beta chain is off target and its frequency is not meaningful. The chain is built from TRBV24-1 and TRBJ2-2; D is ambiguous. The V end was cut by 5 bases, the J end by 3 bases, with 9 bases between. CDR3 length equals 14 residues. Germline V gives CDR1 KGHDR, CDR2 SFDVKD. In nucleotides, the CDR3 is TGTGCCACCAGTGGGCCCCCCGACACCGGGGAGCTGTTTTTT. Residues: CATSGPPDTGELFF.

By proportion, this clonotype is medium-sized. This beta chain was picked up by a library intended for alpha chains and is off target, so its count carries little meaning. The DNA for the CDR3 is TGTGCCAGCAGCTTAGTACATATACCGGGGGCGCAGTTCTTC. Protein product: CASSLVHIPGAQFF. V and J are TRBV7-9 and TRBJ2-1; either TRBD1 or TRBD2 may supply D (6 bases each). Between the trimmed V and J ends, which lost 1 base and 12 bases, there was a span of 16 bases. CDR1 is SEHNR, CDR2 FQNEAQ, per germline (reference sequence). The CDR3 covers 14 residues.

By sample fraction, this clonotype is medium-sized (0.01 to 0.1%). The size of this beta chain means little, since it is a stray read in a library made for alpha chains. The chain carries TRBV12-3 or TRBV12-4 and TRBJ1-3; no reliable D call. Trimming shortened V by 3 bases and J by 1 base, and 19 bases separated the two germline ends. This CDR3 has 18 amino acids. The CDR3 DNA reads TGTGCCAGCAGTTTGTTCGGGCCCCTGGAACCTTCTGGAAACACCATATATTTT. Translating gives CASSLFGPLEPSGNTIYF.

By its share, this clonotype is medium-sized (0.01 to 0.1%). The size of this beta chain means little, since it is a stray read in a library made for alpha chains. The chain joins TRBV2 to TRBJ2-5; D call uncertain. Trimming stripped 7 bases from V and 2 bases from J, with 5 bases between. The CDR3 is made up of 11 amino acids. Germline V lookup: CDR1 SNHLY, CDR2 FYNNEI. CDR3: CASNFQETQYF. CDR3 DNA: TGTGCCAGCAATTTTCAAGAGACCCAGTACTTC.

This clonotype has a count of ten or more. Within a library made for alpha chains, this beta chain is off target, and its count is uninformative. This sequence joins TRBV5-1 and TRBJ2-3, with D perhaps matching TRBD1 (7 bases). Germline CDR1 SGHRS, CDR2 YFSETQ. The length of the CDR3 is 15 residues. V was pared by 0 bases and J by 6 bases, with 14 bases between. CDR3 nucleotide sequence: TGCGCCAGCAGCTTGGAGCAGGGGGGTTGGGATACGCAGTATTTT. This codes for CASSLEQGGWDTQYF.

This clonotype has just a few counts. This may be a read error: a much more frequent sequence differs by one nucleotide. Because the library targeted alpha chains, this beta chain is an off-target read whose size means little. This sequence joins TRBV7-2 and TRBJ1-5, with no clear D. CDR3 length: 14 amino acids. Trimming took 5 bases from V and 6 from J, leaving 14 bases between them. Germline values: CDR1 SGHTA, CDR2 FQGNSA. The CDR3 loop is CASSVAVSAQPQHF. The DNA for the CDR3 is TGTGCCAGCAGCGTCGCAGTGTCGGCTCAGCCCCAGCATTTT.

This clonotype appeared many times. This beta chain turned up in a library designed for alpha chains; as an off-target read, its abundance says little. This chain connects TRBV6-1 to TRBJ2-4, with D tentatively TRBD2 (5 bases). V lost 0 bases and J 11 bases, leaving 8 bases between the germline ends. Germline values: CDR1 MNHNS, CDR2 SASEGT. The length of the CDR3 is 12 residues. The CDR3 spells CASSEAGSVQYF. CDR3 DNA: TGTGCCAGCAGTGAAGCGGGGAGTGTTCAGTACTTC.

This clonotype was counted many times. A library made for alpha chains picked up this beta chain off target, so its size means little. The rearrangement links TRBV5-4 to TRBJ2-7; D gene unclear. V lost 0 bases and J 4 bases, leaving 8 bases between the germline ends. The CDR3 length is 13 residues. Germline loops: CDR1 SGHNT, CDR2 YYREEE (reference sequence). CDR3: CASSLAVGYEQYF. In DNA, the CDR3 is TGTGCCAGCAGCTTGGCCGTCGGATACGAGCAGTACTTC.

This clonotype is medium-sized within its sample. This beta chain appears as a stray read in a library generated for alpha chains; its size is not informative. The chain combines TRBV20-1 with TRBJ2-7; TRBD1 is a possible D gene (6 bases). Deletions cut 0 bases from V and 1 base from J, with 13 bases between. The germline V gene encodes CDR1 DFQATT and CDR2 SNEGSKA (reference sequence). The CDR3 totals 15 residues. DNA for the CDR3: TGCAGTGCTAGAGATCCAGGGGATTATTCCTACGAGCAGTACTTC. Its translation: CSARDPGDYSYEQYF.

With regard to this clonotype: As an off-target read in a library built for alpha chains, this beta chain has a frequency of little significance. V and J are TRBV19 and TRBJ2-4; TRBD2 agrees at 15 bases. Germline-derived CDR1 and CDR2 are LNHDA and SQIVND (reference sequence). The CDR3 has 16 residues. V lost 5 bases and J lost 9; bases outside the gene matches: 8. Written as DNA, the CDR3 is TGTGCCAGTAGTGCCGGACTAGCGGGAGGGCCTGGCATTCAGTACTTC. It translates to CASSAGLAGGPGIQYF.

This clonotype appeared many times. This beta chain is an off-target read within a library intended for alpha chains, so its frequency means little. The chain carries TRBV5-6 and TRBJ2-5; tentatively, D is TRBD2 (6 bases). CDR1 is SGHDT, CDR2 YYEEEE, per germline. This CDR3 comprises 16 residues. V shed 3 bases and J shed 4 bases, with 19 bases lying between them. The CDR3: CASSWGRRGSRETQYF. CDR3 nucleotides: TGTGCCAGCAGCTGGGGGAGACGGGGGAGTAGAGAGACCCAGTACTTC.